What follows are 20 T cell receptor beta chains derived from one specimen sequenced in a study of tumor-infiltrating lymphocytes in primary liver carcinoma. Co-extraction of both nucleic acids (RNA and DNA) used roughly 18-32 mg of unsorted bulk tissue. TCR beta cDNA was reverse-transcribed from roughly 520 ng of total RNA. The reaction used a constant-region primer and ProtoScript II reverse transcriptase. Three nested multiplex PCR rounds, a slightly modified ARM-PCR method, built the TCR beta libraries. Researchers ran the first two PCR rounds for approximately 10 cycles each with TRBV1-TRBV30 forward primers and a C-beta reverse primer. TCRdb ran MiXCR on the multiplex PCR reads and lists one entry per CDR3 protein. The data show approximately 80,000 distinct CDR3 sequences, with roughly 72% seen just once and approximately 27% held by the top ten. The sample comprised tumor-adjacent normal liver tissue. These receptors were collected from a man aged 40-50 years with primary liver carcinoma and hepatitis B virus infection.

A word on this clonotype: The junction does not match germline at one end; this may be a read error. The chain recombines TRBV28 with TRBJ2-7; 9 positions match TRBD2. The CDR3 contains 19 residues. Germline CDR1 is MDHEN and CDR2 is SYDVKM. The CDR3 is CAGSFFGLAGGRVSYEQYF. The CDR3 coding sequence is TGTGCCGGCAGTTTTTTCGGACTTGCGGGAGGGCGAGTCTCCTACGAGCAGTACTTC.

With respect to this clonotype: One junction end disagrees with the germline gene, perhaps due to a read error. The chain recombines TRBV24-1 with TRBJ2-1; D gene ambiguous. This CDR3 region has 13 residues. The germline V gene encodes CDR1 KGHDR and CDR2 SFDVKD. The CDR3 nucleotides read TGTGCCACCAGTGGCCAGCCCTACAATGAGCAGCTCTTC. Its protein is CATSGQPYNEQLF.

This sequence joins TRBV4-2 and TRBJ2-1; D gene ambiguous. CDR3 size: 14 residues. CDR1 LGHNA and CDR2 YNFKEQ come from the germline V gene. Trimming removed 4 bases from V and 8 bases from J, with 15 bases in between. The CDR3, as DNA: TGTGCCAGCAGCCCTGGGAACTTTTACTATGAGCAGTTCTTC. Amino acids: CASSPGNFYYEQFF.

A remark on this clonotype: One end of the junction does not line up with germline, which may come from a read error. The chain employs TRBV6-1 and TRBJ1-5; D remains ambiguous. This CDR3 has 15 amino acids. Germline V gene data show CDR1 as MNHNS and CDR2 as SASEGT. The CDR3 DNA follows: TGTGCCTGCAGTGAAATCTCCTATAGTAATCGGCCCCAGCATTTT. Amino acids: CACSEISYSNRPQHF.

This sequence joins TRBV7-8 and TRBJ2-1; no firm D call. CDR3 size: 18 residues. The germline V gene has CDR1 SGHVS and CDR2 FQNEAQ. The V end lost 5 bases, the J end lost 0 bases, and 20 bases lay between the germline ends. The chain's CDR3 is CASSPLGDSKVSYNEQFF. The DNA of the CDR3 is TGTGCCAGCAGCCCGCTTGGAGACTCAAAGGTCTCCTACAATGAGCAGTTCTTC.

Regarding this clonotype: This may come from a read error, since a much larger clone is one base off. J is TRBJ2-1 and V is TRBV28; D not resolved. V lost 7 bases and J 4 bases, leaving 14 bases between the germline ends. The CDR3 runs to 14 residues. The V gene's germline CDR1 is MDHEN and CDR2 SYDVKM. The CDR3 is CASKPVGSYNEQFF. CDR3 sequence (DNA): TGTGCCAGCAAACCAGTGGGCTCTTACAATGAGCAGTTCTTC.

About this clonotype: The junction does not match germline at one end; this may be a read error. For the CDR3, the DNA is TGTGCCGTCAGTGAAGTCGGGCAAGAGCAGCACTTC. It codes for CAVSEVGQEQHF. The chain has TRBV10-3 and TRBJ2-7; D remains unclear. The CDR3 is made up of 12 amino acids. Germline lookup yields CDR1 ENHRY and CDR2 SYGVKD.

The chain combines TRBV7-9 with TRBJ2-7; 11 bases map to TRBD2. Germline loops: CDR1 SEHNR, CDR2 FQNEAQ (reference sequence). V lost 1 base to trimming and J lost 10 bases; unmatched junction nucleotides: 15. This CDR3 has 17 amino acids. The CDR3 spells CASSLGSGTSGGYDQYF. CDR3 in DNA: TGTGCCAGCAGCTTAGGGTCCGGGACTAGCGGAGGCTATGATCAGTACTTC.

In the case of this clonotype: A much larger clone lies one base from this, so it may be a read error. This chain connects TRBV29-1 to TRBJ2-7; unclear D gene. Germline V lookup: CDR1 SQVTM, CDR2 ANQGSEA. This CDR3 is built from 14 residues. The CDR3 coding sequence is TGCAGTGCTTCCGCGGCGCGAGATTTCTCAGAGCAGTACTTC. Its protein product is CSASAARDFSEQYF.

Worth noting for this clonotype: The CDR3 end shows no conserved phenylalanine or tryptophan, and so a read error is likely. The chain couples TRBV12-3 or TRBV12-4 to TRBJ2-4; D may match TRBD1 or TRBD2 (5 bases each). The CDR3 sequence is 13 residues long. Trimming left V 3 bases short and J 3 bases short, with 6 bases between. The CDR3 spells CASSLGVKNIQYL. CDR3 nucleotide sequence: TGTGCCAGCAGTTTGGGGGTCAAAAACATTCAGTACTTG.

To note about this clonotype: The conserved phenylalanine or tryptophan is not found at the CDR3 terminus, so this likely reflects a read error. The rearrangement joins TRBV4-1 to TRBJ2-1; 9 nucleotides line up with TRBD1. CDR1 is MGHRA and CDR2 is YSYEKL in the germline V gene. CDR3 length: 17 amino acids. This CDR3 is CASSQGTGRSSYNGQFI. The CDR3, as DNA: TGCGCCAGCAGCCAGGGGACAGGGAGGAGCTCCTACAATGGGCAGTTCATC.

With regard to this clonotype: The missing conserved phenylalanine or tryptophan at the end of this CDR3 makes a read error likely. The CDR3 DNA reads TGTGCCAGCAGTATACATACAGGGTTAGGAGAAAAACTGTTTTAT. Translating it yields CASSIHTGLGEKLFY. The chain has TRBV12-3 or TRBV12-4 and TRBJ1-4; perhaps TRBD1 as D (6 bases). The CDR3 loop spans 15 amino acids. With 5 bases removed from V and 8 bases from J, the gap between germline ends came to 18 bases.

This clonotype has just one count. A junction boundary mismatches the germline segment, possibly from a read error. The chain uses TRBV11-2 and TRBJ2-7, with 10 bases lining up with TRBD1. The CDR3 is 16 amino acids. The germline CDR1 and CDR2 sequences are SGHAT and FQNNGV. CDR3 nucleotides: TGTGCCAGCAGCTTAAATCGGAGACAGGGGGCCTACGGGCAGTACTTC. Translating it yields CASSLNRRQGAYGQYF.

For this clonotype: As the CDR3 is not closed by the conserved phenylalanine or tryptophan, this likely results from a read error. This sequence joins TRBV4-1 and TRBJ2-3; D may be TRBD1 (6 bases). CDR1 is MGHRA, CDR2 YSYEKL, per germline. This CDR3 region has 16 residues. CDR3 protein: CASSQDWQGWADTQYL. CDR3 DNA sequence: TGCGCCAGCAGCCAAGATTGGCAGGGGTGGGCAGATACACAGTATCTT.

The chain links TRBV11-2 to TRBJ2-7, with 9 bases aligning to TRBD2. Trimming cost V 3 bases and J 9 bases; bases outside gene matches: 6. This CDR3 comprises 13 residues. Per the germline V gene, CDR1 is SGHAT and CDR2 is FQNNGV. The CDR3 sequence is CASSFGGTSMQYF. CDR3 DNA sequence: TGTGCCAGCAGCTTCGGAGGGACTAGCATGCAGTACTTC.

This chain connects TRBV20-1 to TRBJ2-3; D tentatively fits TRBD1 or TRBD2 (5 bases each). Germline CDR1 and CDR2: DFQATT and SNEGSKA (reference sequence). This CDR3 spans 15 amino acids. With 1 base removed from V and 1 base from J, the gap between germline ends came to 12 bases. This CDR3 reads CSARGDLAGTDTQYF. In DNA form, the CDR3 reads TGCAGTGCTAGAGGGGACCTCGCGGGCACAGATACGCAGTATTTT.

The chain recombines TRBV11-2 with TRBJ2-3; D unclear. Trimming shortened V by 11 bases and J by 4 bases, and 19 bases separated the two germline ends. Germline CDR1 SGHAT, CDR2 FQNNGV. CDR3 length equals 14 residues. For the CDR3, the DNA is TGTGCCGGCTGCCCACAGACCCTGTCAGATACGCAGTATTTT. Translated: CAGCPQTLSDTQYF.

The chain employs TRBV29-1 and TRBJ2-3, with D possibly matching TRBD2 (5 bases). This CDR3 spans 13 amino acids. The germline V and J ends were trimmed by 4 bases and 8 bases, with 16 bases remaining between them. Per the germline V gene, CDR1 is SQVTM and CDR2 is ANQGSEA. The CDR3 sequence: CSVASTGSGTQYF. In nucleotides, the CDR3 is TGCAGCGTTGCTTCTACTGGGAGTGGTACGCAGTATTTT.

About this clonotype: The CDR3 carries no conserved terminal phenylalanine or tryptophan, so it likely arises from a read error. The chain carries TRBV4-1 and TRBJ2-1; D ambiguous. Germline V gene sequence: CDR1 MGHRA, CDR2 YSYEKL. CDR3 length: 16 amino acids. The chain's CDR3 is CPSSQDPIWPYNEQFL. Written as DNA, the CDR3 is TGCCCCAGCAGCCAAGATCCCATATGGCCGTACAATGAGCAGTTCCTC.

Many counts were recorded for this clonotype. The chain carries TRBV11-2 and TRBJ2-3; TRBD2 matches at 14 bases. The J segment lost 6 bases and the V segment lost 4 bases, leaving 6 bases of the junction unmatched. The germline V gene encodes CDR1 SGHAT and CDR2 FQNNGV. The CDR3 consists of 16 residues. CDR3 nucleotide sequence: TGTGCCAGCAGCTCCCCGGGACTAGCGGGAGTGGATACGCAGTATTTT. Translated, it gives CASSSPGLAGVDTQYF. The whole variable domain, filled in from reference TRBV11-2 and TRBJ2-3, reads EAGVAQSPRYKIIEKRQSVAFWCNPISGHATLYWYQQILGQGPKLLIQFQNNGVVDDSQLPKDRFSAERLKGVDSTLKIQPAKLEDSAVYLCASSSPGLAGVDTQYFGPGTRLTVL.